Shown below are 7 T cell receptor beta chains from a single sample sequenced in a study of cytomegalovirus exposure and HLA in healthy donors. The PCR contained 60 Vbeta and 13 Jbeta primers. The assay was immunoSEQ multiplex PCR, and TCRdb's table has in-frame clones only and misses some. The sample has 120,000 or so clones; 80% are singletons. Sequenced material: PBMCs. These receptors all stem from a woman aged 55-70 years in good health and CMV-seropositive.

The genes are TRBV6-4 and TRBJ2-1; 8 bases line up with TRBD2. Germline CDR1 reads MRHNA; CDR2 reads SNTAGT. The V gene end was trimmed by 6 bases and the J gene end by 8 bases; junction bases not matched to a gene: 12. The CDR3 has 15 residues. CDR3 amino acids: CASRYPGLVKDEQFF. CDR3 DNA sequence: TGTGCCAGCAGATACCCGGGACTAGTGAAGGATGAGCAGTTCTTC.

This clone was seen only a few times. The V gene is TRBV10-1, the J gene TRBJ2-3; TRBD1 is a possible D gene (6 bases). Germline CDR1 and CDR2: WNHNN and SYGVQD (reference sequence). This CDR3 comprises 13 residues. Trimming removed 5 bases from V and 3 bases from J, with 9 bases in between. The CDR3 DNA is TGCGCCAGCAGTCCCGACAGGACAGATACGCAGTATTTT. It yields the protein CASSPDRTDTQYF.

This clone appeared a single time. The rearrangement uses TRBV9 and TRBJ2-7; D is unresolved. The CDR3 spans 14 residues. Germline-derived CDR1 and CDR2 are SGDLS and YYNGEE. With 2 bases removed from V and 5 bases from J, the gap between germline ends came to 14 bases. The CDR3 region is CASSVGPVVDEQYF. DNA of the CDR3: TGTGCCAGCAGCGTTGGTCCGGTAGTGGACGAGCAGTACTTC.

The CDR3 is CASSVGGGERQPQHF. Written as DNA, the CDR3 is TGTGCCAGCAGCGTAGGTGGGGGGGAGAGGCAGCCCCAGCATTTT. The chain is built from TRBV9 and TRBJ1-5; weak D call: TRBD1 (5 bases). Germline assignment: CDR1 SGDLS and CDR2 YYNGEE. V was pared by 0 bases and J by 7 bases, with 14 bases between. The CDR3 length is 15 residues.

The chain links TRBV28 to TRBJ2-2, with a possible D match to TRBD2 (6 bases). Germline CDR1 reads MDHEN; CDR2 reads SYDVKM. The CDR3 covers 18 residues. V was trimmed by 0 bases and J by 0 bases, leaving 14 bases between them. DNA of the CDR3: TGTGCCAGCAGTTTATGGCCAGCGGGCCACGCGAACACCGGGGAGCTGTTTTTT. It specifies CASSLWPAGHANTGELFF.

The CDR3 DNA is TGTGCCAGCAGGAAGGGACTCTTATACGAGCAGTACTTC. This encodes CASRKGLLYEQYF. This chain uses TRBV28 with TRBJ2-7; TRBD2 is a possible D gene (6 bases). Germline V gene data show CDR1 as MDHEN and CDR2 as SYDVKM. CDR3 length: 13 residues. Trimming shortened V by 6 bases and J by 4 bases, and 13 bases separated the two germline ends.

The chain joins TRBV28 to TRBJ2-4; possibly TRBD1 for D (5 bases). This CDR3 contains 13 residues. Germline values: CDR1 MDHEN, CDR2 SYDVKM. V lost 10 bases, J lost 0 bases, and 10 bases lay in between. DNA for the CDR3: TGTGCCACCCTGGGGCTAGCCAAAAACATTCAGTACTTC. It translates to CATLGLAKNIQYF.